Listed here is a single TCR beta chain. With 2 bases removed from V and 1 base from J, the gap between germline ends came to 8 bases. Germline CDR1 is SGHVS and CDR2 is FNYEAQ. The CDR3 runs 14 residues. This entry comes from a study of shared clonotypes between healthy human individuals. TCRdb keeps only in-frame clones here, not all; method: immunoSEQ multiplex PCR. Among approximately 1.5 million clones, 95% to 99% were seen once, and the ten largest hold approximately 0.44%. Sequenced material: naive CD4+ T cells sorted from blood. Subset defined: CD45RA+ positively selected. The clonotype comes from a man aged 30-40 years in good health. This chain joins TRBV7-6 and TRBJ1-1; D perhaps matches TRBD1 (5 bases). CDR3 region: CASSLRQGNTEAFF. CDR3 in DNA: TGTGCCAGCAGCTTAAGGCAGGGGAACACTGAAGCTTTCTTT.